A single T cell receptor beta chain is shown here with its context. As to time point: peripheral blood 6 weeks after treatment start. Every patient provided from 1 to 8 samples, collected pretreatment and on-treatment. The data belong to a study of PD-L1 blockade in urothelial cancer. At the level of the study: Prior chemotherapy in patients spanned 0 to 3 regimens. The researchers analyzed blood 3 weeks (second dose) and 6 weeks after treatment start.

The protocol was immunoSEQ multiplex PCR, while the TCRdb copy is restricted to in-frame clones and leaves out a portion. The top ten clones hold about 11% of a sample with fewer than 85,000 clones, about 90% of them seen once. The sample in question was PBMCs, obtained around atezolizumab (anti-PD-L1) treatment. The TCR was taken from a man aged 55 to 69 with urothelial cancer.

CDR3 DNA sequence: TGTGCCAGCAAGCCGGGACAGTTGGATGAGACCCAGTACTTC. Its translation: CASKPGQLDETQYF. V is TRBV7-6 and J is TRBJ2-5; TRBD1 matches at 7 bases. This CDR3 region has 14 residues. After removal of 7 bases from V and 5 bases from J, the junction contained 10 bases not matched to a gene. CDR1 SGHVS and CDR2 FNYEAQ come from the germline V gene.